The 12 T cell receptor beta chains below were found in one sample sequenced in a study of shared clonotypes between healthy human individuals. Only in-frame clones appear in the TCRdb table, and some are missing; sequencing was by immunoSEQ multiplex PCR. The sample lists some 1.5 million clones; roughly 96% were seen once. Sequenced input: naive CD4+ T cells sorted from blood. Subset indicated: CD45RA+ positively selected. The receptors stem from a man aged 30 to 45 in good health.

Only one count was recorded for this clone. The rearrangement uses TRBV27 and TRBJ2-3, with D possibly called TRBD1 or TRBD2 (5 bases each). V dropped 7 bases and J dropped 0 bases, with 14 bases sitting between them. The CDR3 totals 15 residues. In germline, CDR1 is MNHEY, CDR2 SMNVEV (reference sequence). The CDR3: CASTLLGASTDTQYF. CDR3 bases: TGTGCCAGCACTCTACTCGGGGCGAGCACAGATACGCAGTATTTT.

The chain uses TRBV25-1 and TRBJ2-7; either TRBD1 or TRBD2 may supply D (6 bases each). The CDR3 is 15 residues long. With 1 base removed from V and 5 bases from J, the gap between germline ends came to 15 bases. Germline-derived CDR1 and CDR2 are MGHDK and SYGVNS. The CDR3 DNA is TGTGCCAGCAGTGAATGGGGGGCGATCCAAGACGAGCAGTACTTC. Amino acids: CASSEWGAIQDEQYF.

This chain uses TRBV19 with TRBJ1-4; D uncertain. The CDR3 extends over 16 amino acids. V dropped 2 bases and J dropped 5 bases, with 15 bases sitting between them. The germline V gene has CDR1 LNHDA and CDR2 SQIVND (reference sequence). The CDR3 bases are TGTGCCAGTAGTATACTCGAGACGGCAGTAAATGAAAAACTGTTTTTT. It specifies CASSILETAVNEKLFF.

CDR3 residues: CASSVYQGLAGANVLTF. CDR3 bases: TGTGCCAGCAGTGTATATCAAGGACTAGCGGGGGCCAACGTCCTGACTTTC. The chain joins TRBV6-1 to TRBJ2-6, with 9 bases that match TRBD2. The CDR3 sequence is 17 residues long. Trimming took 4 bases from V and 4 from J; bases not matched to a gene: 8. Germline loops: CDR1 MNHNS, CDR2 SASEGT.

The rearrangement joins TRBV9 to TRBJ1-1, with D perhaps TRBD1 (5 bases). The germline V and J ends were trimmed by 0 bases and 11 bases, with 14 bases remaining between them. The V gene's germline CDR1 is SGDLS and CDR2 YYNGEE. The length of the CDR3 is 13 residues. The CDR3 loop is CASSVVSGHRAFF. The CDR3 DNA reads as TGTGCCAGCAGCGTAGTGTCGGGGCACAGGGCTTTCTTT.

CDR3 DNA sequence: TGTGCCAGCAGTTGGGAGCAGGGAAACATTCAGTACTTC. Translated: CASSWEQGNIQYF. V is TRBV27 and J is TRBJ2-4; D may match TRBD1 or TRBD2 (5 bases each). The CDR3 runs to 13 residues. Trimming took 4 bases from V and 6 from J, leaving 10 bases between them. CDR1 is MNHEY, CDR2 SMNVEV, per germline (reference sequence).

The rearrangement joins TRBV5-4 to TRBJ2-5; D gene ambiguous. Trimming stripped 3 bases from V and 5 bases from J, with 11 bases between. The V gene's germline CDR1 is SGHNT and CDR2 YYREEE (reference sequence). The CDR3 is 13 residues long. CDR3 coding DNA: TGTGCCAGCAGCTCTCAGGAAGCGGAGACCCAGTACTTC. Amino acids: CASSSQEAETQYF.

The chain combines TRBV29-1 with TRBJ2-3, with D tentatively TRBD2 (5 bases). The CDR3 is made up of 14 amino acids. Germline CDR1 reads SQVTM; CDR2 reads ANQGSEA. Trimming took 3 bases from V and 0 from J, leaving 10 bases between them. DNA for the CDR3: TGCAGCGTTGATGTAGCGCTCAGCACAGATACGCAGTATTTT. It encodes CSVDVALSTDTQYF.

The chain uses TRBV28 and TRBJ2-7, with 7 positions matching TRBD1. This CDR3 is built from 12 residues. Germline values: CDR1 MDHEN, CDR2 SYDVKM. With 7 bases clipped from V and 4 bases from J, the junction kept 4 bases outside the gene matches. The CDR3: CASNDRVYEQYF. Here the CDR3 DNA reads TGTGCCAGCAATGACAGGGTGTACGAGCAGTACTTC.

V is TRBV28 and J is TRBJ1-2; D gene unclear. V was cut by 2 bases and J by 5 bases, with 6 bases left in between. Germline assignment: CDR1 MDHEN and CDR2 SYDVKM. The CDR3 length is 12 residues. The CDR3 sequence: CASSLESYGYTF. CDR3 in DNA: TGTGCCAGCAGTTTAGAAAGTTATGGCTACACCTTC.

The CDR3: CASIKQGASYNEQFF. The CDR3 DNA is TGTGCCAGTATTAAACAGGGGGCATCCTACAATGAGCAGTTCTTC. The chain uses TRBV19 and TRBJ2-1, with TRBD1 matching over 9 bases. The CDR3 sequence is 15 residues long. CDR1 and CDR2 (germline): LNHDA, SQIVND (reference sequence). Trimming cost V 7 bases and J 1 base; bases outside gene matches: 5.

V usage is TRBV27 and J usage is TRBJ2-5; D possibly corresponds to TRBD2 (5 bases). Germline CDR1 and CDR2: MNHEY and SMNVEV (reference sequence). CDR3 size: 14 residues. V was clipped by 8 bases and J by 6 bases, with 19 bases between them. In nucleotides, the CDR3 is TGTGCCAGCTTTGGGGAAGACGGGGTGAAGACCCAGTACTTC. Translation: CASFGEDGVKTQYF.